Below, one TCR beta chain is given with its context. The record originates from a study of cytomegalovirus exposure and HLA in healthy donors. V was shortened by 9 bases and J by 0 bases, with 9 bases between the two germline ends. This CDR3 has 14 residues. Germline lookup yields CDR1 SNHLY and CDR2 FYNNEI. Researchers ran the PCR with 60 Vbeta and 13 Jbeta primers. Data came from immunoSEQ multiplex PCR; TCRdb stores just in-frame clones and leaves some out. The data contain approximately 120,000 clones, about 79% of them singletons. The chain has TRBV2 and TRBJ2-6; D gene uncertain. What was sequenced was PBMCs. The receptor was derived from a human donor in good health. CDR3 nucleotides: TGTGCCAGTACAACCCGCTCTGGGGCCAACGTCCTGACTTTC. Translation gives CASTTRSGANVLTF.